The 26 T cell receptor beta chains reported below all come from one sample, sequenced in a study of Ad26.COV2.S vaccination and SARS-CoV-2 variants (dated by TCRdb to about 2021). Interpreted using the paper, the treatment or condition label stands for: about 20 received Ad26.COV2.S at low or high dose, single or two shots; roughly five received placebo; per-sample allocation not given. For vaccine and placebo recipients, the sequenced repertoires came from samples collected on day 63 after the first injection. The library was built by means of the immunoSEQ multiplex PCR assay. Held by TCRdb, this immuneACCESS table contains in-frame sequences only and omits some clones. Under half of the omission traces to an unresolved V gene where checked; the cause of the rest is unknown. Within this sample are 400,000 to 500,000 clones, with about 88% of them counted one time only. The top ten clones comprise about 2.5% of the sample.

The specimen comprised peripheral blood, sampled in a trial of Ad26.COV2.S vaccine versus placebo. These receptors were taken from a person aged 18-65 years who received the Ad26.COV2.S COVID-19 vaccine or a placebo.

CDR3 coding DNA: TGTGCCAGCTCACCGGACAGAAGCAATCAGCCCCAGCATTTT. It codes for CASSPDRSNQPQHF. V gene TRBV18 combines with J gene TRBJ1-5, with a possible D match to TRBD1 (6 bases). Germline lookup yields CDR1 KGHSH and CDR2 LQKENI. This CDR3 has 14 amino acids. The V end lost 3 bases, the J end lost 1 base, and 7 bases lay between the germline ends.

The J gene is TRBJ1-2, the V gene TRBV27; no definite D call. The V and J ends lost 4 bases and 0 bases respectively, with 12 bases between them. The CDR3 extends over 15 amino acids. The germline gives CDR1 MNHEY, CDR2 SMNVEV (reference sequence). The CDR3 loop is CASSSRLTANYGYTF. The CDR3 DNA follows: TGTGCCAGCAGTTCCAGACTCACAGCTAACTATGGCTACACCTTC.

The chain carries TRBV4-3 and TRBJ2-5, with 9 bases matching TRBD2. J was trimmed by 7 bases and V by 0 bases; bases with no gene match: 9. The CDR3 contains 16 residues. Germline CDR1 is LGHNA and CDR2 is YSLEER. DNA of the CDR3: TGCGCCAGCAGCCAAGATCGAGCGGGGGGCCCGGGGACCCAGTACTTC. Its protein product is CASSQDRAGGPGTQYF.

This chain uses TRBV27 with TRBJ1-2, with 9 bases matching TRBD1. The length of the CDR3 is 15 residues. From germline, CDR1 is MNHEY and CDR2 SMNVEV (reference sequence). V lost 3 bases, J lost 2 bases, and 4 bases stayed unmatched. The CDR3 protein is CASSFRTGENYGYTF. The CDR3 nucleotides read TGTGCCAGCAGTTTTAGGACAGGGGAGAACTATGGCTACACCTTC.

The chain carries TRBV28 and TRBJ1-2; 12 bases fit TRBD1. V lost 4 bases and J lost 6; bases outside the gene matches: 12. Germline assignment: CDR1 MDHEN and CDR2 SYDVKM. The CDR3 sequence is 17 residues long. The CDR3 DNA reads TGTGCCAGCAGTTATAACCTCCTAGGGACAGGGGGCGATGGCTACACCTTC. Its translation is CASSYNLLGTGGDGYTF.

The chain has TRBV25-1 and TRBJ1-5, with D maybe TRBD1 (6 bases). Trimming took 3 bases from V and 4 from J, leaving 10 bases between them. The CDR3 is made up of 14 amino acids. Germline assignment: CDR1 MGHDK and CDR2 SYGVNS. The DNA of the CDR3 is TGTGCCAGCAGTGATTACAGGGTTAATCAGCCCCAGCATTTT. Translation: CASSDYRVNQPQHF.

This chain uses TRBV2 with TRBJ1-4; D gene uncertain. V was trimmed by 7 bases and J by 7 bases, leaving 7 bases between them. Germline CDR1 reads SNHLY; CDR2 reads FYNNEI. This CDR3 comprises 11 residues. The DNA for the CDR3 is TGTGCCAGCACCCCAGGTGAAAAACTGTTTTTT. Encoded protein: CASTPGEKLFF.

The chain uses TRBV19 and TRBJ1-2; D gene unclear. There are 14 residues in the CDR3. Germline CDR1 and CDR2: LNHDA and SQIVND (reference sequence). Trimming stripped 6 bases from V and 3 bases from J, with 14 bases between. The CDR3 sequence is CASSFRRFDYGYTF. DNA for the CDR3: TGTGCCAGTAGCTTTAGGCGGTTTGACTATGGCTACACCTTC.

The chain couples TRBV10-3 to TRBJ2-7, with TRBD2 matching over 7 bases. The germline V gene has CDR1 ENHRY and CDR2 SYGVKD. This CDR3 has 13 residues. The junction had 6 bases not matched to a gene; V was cut back by 8 bases and J by 2 bases. CDR3 DNA: TGTGCCATCGAGGACGGGGGGACCTACGAGCAGTACTTC. Its protein is CAIEDGGTYEQYF.

V and J are TRBV30 and TRBJ1-2; a weak D match, TRBD1 (6 bases). CDR1 is GTSNPN and CDR2 is SVGIG in the germline V gene (reference sequence). This CDR3 spans 13 amino acids. Trimming stripped 2 bases from V and 4 bases from J, with 11 bases between. The CDR3 sequence is CAWSYRESYGYTF. The CDR3, as DNA: TGTGCCTGGAGTTACAGGGAAAGCTATGGCTACACCTTC.

Here the CDR3 reads CASSLTPGHPGYTF. CDR3 nucleotides: TGTGCCAGCAGCTTAACCCCGGGACACCCAGGCTACACCTTC. The chain combines TRBV9 with TRBJ1-2; maybe TRBD1 (6 bases). Trimming pared 4 bases from V and 8 bases from J, leaving 18 bases between. Germline lookup yields CDR1 SGDLS and CDR2 YYNGEE. The CDR3 spans 14 residues.

Details on this clone: This CDR3 is also generated by other DNA sequences in the sample. The J gene is TRBJ1-2, the V gene TRBV7-2; maybe TRBD1 (5 bases). The CDR3 consists of 14 residues. Trimming took off 1 base at V and 2 bases at J, with 8 bases between the two ends. Germline V CDR1 and CDR2: SGHTA, FQGNSA. The CDR3 loop is CASSLEAGNYGYTF. Written as DNA, the CDR3 is TGTGCCAGCAGCTTAGAGGCAGGGAACTATGGCTACACCTTC.

The J gene is TRBJ2-1, the V gene TRBV27; 10 positions match TRBD2. CDR1 is MNHEY, CDR2 SMNVEV, per germline (reference sequence). J gave up 2 bases and V 2 bases, and 15 bases lay outside the gene matches. The CDR3 is 20 amino acids. This CDR3 reads CASSLRSRLSSGGPYNEQFF. For the CDR3, the DNA is TGTGCCAGCAGTTTACGTAGCCGTTTGTCTAGCGGGGGCCCCTACAATGAGCAGTTCTTC.

The rearrangement uses TRBV7-8 and TRBJ2-7; 8 bases line up with TRBD1. CDR1 and CDR2 (germline): SGHVS, FQNEAQ. The CDR3 extends over 15 amino acids. V was pared by 4 bases and J by 5 bases, with 10 bases of the junction left unmatched. Written as DNA, the CDR3 is TGTGCCAGCAGCTCCACGACAGGGGCTCTCGACGAGCAGTACTTC. This codes for CASSSTTGALDEQYF.

The chain joins TRBV7-9 to TRBJ2-5; D may be TRBD2 (6 bases). This CDR3 has 13 amino acids. CDR1 and CDR2 (germline): SEHNR, FQNEAQ (reference sequence). V was trimmed by 5 bases and J by 5 bases, leaving 12 bases between them. The CDR3 loop reads CASSQTEGETQYF. Written as DNA, the CDR3 is TGTGCCAGCAGCCAGACGGAGGGGGAGACCCAGTACTTC. Full variable domain (rest looked up from reference TRBV7-9 and TRBJ2-5): DTGVSQNPRHKITKRGQNVTFRCDPISEHNRLYWYRQTLGQGPEFLTYFQNEAQLEKSRLLSDRFSAERPKGSFSTLEIQRTEQGDSAMYLCASSQTEGETQYFGPGTRLLVL.

The CDR3 DNA reads TGTGCCAGCAGCTTAGATTGGATCACAGGGAAGCTGTTTTTT. Residues: CASSLDWITGKLFF. V gene TRBV11-3 combines with J gene TRBJ2-2; D is possibly TRBD1 (6 bases). Germline V lookup: CDR1 SGHNT, CDR2 YENEEA. V was pared by 0 bases and J by 12 bases, with 14 bases between. This CDR3 has 14 amino acids.

This chain joins TRBV7-3 and TRBJ1-1, with a possible D match to TRBD1 (6 bases). Trimming removed 5 bases from V and 5 bases from J, with 15 bases in between. The CDR3 runs 14 residues. Germline lookup yields CDR1 SGHTA and CDR2 FQGTGA. The CDR3 sequence: CASSTTGSLTEAFF. CDR3 coding DNA: TGTGCCAGCAGCACAACAGGGAGTTTAACTGAAGCTTTCTTT.

This chain links TRBV27 with TRBJ1-1; D gene uncertain. The CDR3 spans 12 residues. Germline CDR1 MNHEY, CDR2 SMNVEV (reference sequence). V gave up 3 bases and J gave up 8 bases, with 10 bases separating them. CDR3 region: CASSLRAGEAFF. The CDR3 DNA follows: TGTGCCAGCAGTTTGCGGGCAGGCGAAGCTTTCTTT.

The chain links TRBV7-9 to TRBJ1-5, with D uncertain. The CDR3 runs to 12 residues. The germline V gene encodes CDR1 SEHNR and CDR2 FQNEAQ (reference sequence). Trimming stripped 5 bases from V and 8 bases from J, with 10 bases between. This chain's CDR3 is CASSAGSEPQHF. CDR3 sequence (DNA): TGTGCCAGCAGCGCCGGGAGTGAGCCCCAGCATTTT.

V is TRBV7-8 and J is TRBJ1-6, with D possibly being TRBD1 (6 bases). Trimming cost V 5 bases and J 10 bases, with 18 bases left between them. The CDR3 consists of 15 residues. Germline V gene sequence: CDR1 SGHVS, CDR2 FQNEAQ. In nucleotides, the CDR3 is TGTGCCAGCAGCCCTCGACAGGCTACAGCCTCACCCCTCCACTTT. Protein sequence: CASSPRQATASPLHF.

The V and J genes are TRBV6-2 or TRBV6-3 and TRBJ1-5, with D possibly matching TRBD1 (6 bases). Trimming removed 2 bases from V and 5 bases from J, with 13 bases in between. The V gene's germline CDR1 is MNHEY and CDR2 SVGEGT. CDR3 length: 15 residues. CDR3 loop: CASSYGVQGYQPQHF. For the CDR3, the DNA is TGTGCCAGCAGTTACGGAGTGCAGGGGTATCAGCCCCAGCATTTT.

This rearrangement joins TRBV5-1 to TRBJ1-4; D unresolved. The germline V gene encodes CDR1 SGHRS and CDR2 YFSETQ. CDR3 size: 14 residues. V lost 0 bases and J 6 bases, leaving 9 bases between the germline ends. Here the CDR3 reads CASSLAGFDEKLFF. CDR3 DNA: TGCGCCAGCAGCTTGGCGGGATTTGATGAAAAACTGTTTTTT.

The V call is TRBV4-3, the J call TRBJ1-5, with a tentative D call TRBD1 (5 bases). The V gene's germline CDR1 is LGHNA and CDR2 YSLEER. This CDR3 is built from 16 residues. V lost 0 bases to trimming and J lost 6 bases, with 15 bases between them. The DNA for the CDR3 is TGCGCCAGCAGCCAAGATTGGACGGGGGGTGGTCAGCCCCAGCATTTT. Its protein product is CASSQDWTGGGQPQHF.

V usage is TRBV7-8 and J usage is TRBJ1-5; D gene unclear. The V gene's germline CDR1 is SGHVS and CDR2 FQNEAQ. V dropped 5 bases and J dropped 1 base, with 18 bases sitting between them. This CDR3 is 17 amino acids long. Here the CDR3 DNA reads TGTGCCAGCAGCCCCGACCCGGATGGATGGAGCAATCAGCCCCAGCATTTT. This translates into CASSPDPDGWSNQPQHF.

V is TRBV5-6 and J is TRBJ2-1; D is unclear. CDR3 size: 13 residues. Per germline, CDR1 SGHDT and CDR2 YYEEEE. V lost 0 bases to trimming and J lost 8 bases, with 9 bases between them. CDR3 nucleotides: TGTGCCAGCAGCTTGGTTATTTCCGATGAGCAGTTCTTC. Translated, it gives CASSLVISDEQFF.

J is TRBJ2-1 and V is TRBV6-5; the D gene is possibly TRBD2 (5 bases). Germline CDR1 reads MNHEY; CDR2 reads SVGAGI. Trimming stripped 8 bases from V and 4 bases from J, with 9 bases between. The CDR3 runs to 12 residues. CDR3 coding DNA: TGTGCCAGCTCAGGCGGGTACAATGAGCAGTTCTTC. The encoded protein is CASSGGYNEQFF.